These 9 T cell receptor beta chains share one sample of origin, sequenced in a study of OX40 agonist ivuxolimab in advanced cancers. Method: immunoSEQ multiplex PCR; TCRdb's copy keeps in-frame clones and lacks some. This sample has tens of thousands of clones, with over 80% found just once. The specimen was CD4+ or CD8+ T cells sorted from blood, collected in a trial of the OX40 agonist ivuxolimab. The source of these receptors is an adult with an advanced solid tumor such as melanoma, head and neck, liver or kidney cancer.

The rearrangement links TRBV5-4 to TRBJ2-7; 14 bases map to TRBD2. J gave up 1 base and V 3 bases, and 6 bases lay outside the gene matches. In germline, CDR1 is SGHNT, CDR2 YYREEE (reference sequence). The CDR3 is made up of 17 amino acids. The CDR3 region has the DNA TGTGCCAGCAGCTCGGGACTAGCGGGGGCGGTATCCTACGAGCAGTACTTC. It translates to CASSSGLAGAVSYEQYF.

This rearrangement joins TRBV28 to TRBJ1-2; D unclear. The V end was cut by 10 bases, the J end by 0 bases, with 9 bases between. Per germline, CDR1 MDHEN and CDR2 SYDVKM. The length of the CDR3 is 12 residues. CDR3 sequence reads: CAIVEANYGYTF. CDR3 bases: TGTGCCATCGTTGAAGCTAACTATGGCTACACCTTC.

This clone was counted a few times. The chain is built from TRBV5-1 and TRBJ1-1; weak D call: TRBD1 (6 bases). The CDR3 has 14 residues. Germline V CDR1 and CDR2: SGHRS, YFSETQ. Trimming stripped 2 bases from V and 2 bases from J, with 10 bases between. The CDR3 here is CASSFKGGNTEAFF. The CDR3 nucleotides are TGCGCCAGCAGCTTCAAGGGGGGCAACACTGAAGCTTTCTTT.

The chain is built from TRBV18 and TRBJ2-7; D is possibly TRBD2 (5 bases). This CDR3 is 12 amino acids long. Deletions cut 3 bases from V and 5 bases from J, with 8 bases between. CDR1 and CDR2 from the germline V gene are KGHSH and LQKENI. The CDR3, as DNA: TGTGCCAGCTCACCGGTGGGAGACGAGCAGTACTTC. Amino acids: CASSPVGDEQYF.

The CDR3 reads CASSESGTPRNQPQHF. DNA of the CDR3: TGTGCCAGCAGTGAATCCGGGACACCGCGCAATCAGCCCCAGCATTTT. The chain carries TRBV2 and TRBJ1-5, with a tentative D call TRBD1 (6 bases). V was clipped by 2 bases and J by 2 bases, with 13 bases between them. The CDR3 extends over 16 amino acids. CDR1 SNHLY and CDR2 FYNNEI come from the germline V gene.

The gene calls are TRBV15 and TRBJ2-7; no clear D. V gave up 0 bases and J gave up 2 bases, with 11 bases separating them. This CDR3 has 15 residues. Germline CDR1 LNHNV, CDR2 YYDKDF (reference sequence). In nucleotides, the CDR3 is TGTGCCACCAGCAGAGACTCCGGACGGGCCTACGAGCAGTACTTC. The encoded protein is CATSRDSGRAYEQYF.

The CDR3 here is CASSLGGTSNYGYTF. In DNA form, the CDR3 reads TGTGCCAGCAGCTTGGGCGGGACTTCTAACTATGGCTACACCTTC. V is TRBV5-5 and J is TRBJ1-2, with D possibly TRBD1 on 5 matching bases. The germline V gene encodes CDR1 SGHKS and CDR2 YYEKEE (reference sequence). V was clipped by 0 bases and J by 0 bases, with 9 bases between them. The CDR3 totals 15 residues.

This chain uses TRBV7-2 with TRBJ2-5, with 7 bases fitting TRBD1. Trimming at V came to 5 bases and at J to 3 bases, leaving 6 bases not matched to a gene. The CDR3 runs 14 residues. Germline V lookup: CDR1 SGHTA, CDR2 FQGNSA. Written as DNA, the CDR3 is TGTGCCAGCAGCCCGGACAGGAACGAAGAGACCCAGTACTTC. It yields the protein CASSPDRNEETQYF.

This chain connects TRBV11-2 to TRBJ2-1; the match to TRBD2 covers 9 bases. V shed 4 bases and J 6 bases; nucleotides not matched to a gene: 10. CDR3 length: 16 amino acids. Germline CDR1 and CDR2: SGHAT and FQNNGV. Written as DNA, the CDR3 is TGTGCCAGCAGCTACCTTATAGCGGGAGTTGGCAATGAGCAGTTCTTC. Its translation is CASSYLIAGVGNEQFF. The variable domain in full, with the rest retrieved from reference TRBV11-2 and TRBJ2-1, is EAGVAQSPRYKIIEKRQSVAFWCNPISGHATLYWYQQILGQGPKLLIQFQNNGVVDDSQLPKDRFSAERLKGVDSTLKIQPAKLEDSAVYLCASSYLIAGVGNEQFFGPGTRLTVL.